The sequence of this TCR beta chain was determined in a study of Tregs in tolerant kidney transplant recipients. For this clone: Its cognate antigen is unknown.

CD4+CD25+CD127- Tregs, CD4+CD25- non-Tregs, CD4 and CD8 cells were sorted. CDR1 is SGHVS, CDR2 FNYEAQ, per germline. The CDR3 is made up of 12 amino acids. The V end was cut by 3 bases, the J end by 1 base, with 3 bases between. TCRdb keeps only in-frame clones here, not all; method: immunoSEQ multiplex PCR. The data hold under 300,000 clones, with 80% to 85% observed a single time. Whole-study results and caveats: No direct test of biological reproducibility was done here. Few patients were studied, so findings need validation in larger groups. Tregs expanded with activated donor B cells seemed most donor-specific.

The chain combines TRBV7-6 with TRBJ2-5; D gene ambiguous. The clonotype comes from a human donor in good health. Input material: CD4+ T cells from blood. CDR3 region: CASSLGQETQYF. In DNA form, the CDR3 reads TGTGCCAGCAGCTTGGGCCAAGAGACCCAGTACTTC.